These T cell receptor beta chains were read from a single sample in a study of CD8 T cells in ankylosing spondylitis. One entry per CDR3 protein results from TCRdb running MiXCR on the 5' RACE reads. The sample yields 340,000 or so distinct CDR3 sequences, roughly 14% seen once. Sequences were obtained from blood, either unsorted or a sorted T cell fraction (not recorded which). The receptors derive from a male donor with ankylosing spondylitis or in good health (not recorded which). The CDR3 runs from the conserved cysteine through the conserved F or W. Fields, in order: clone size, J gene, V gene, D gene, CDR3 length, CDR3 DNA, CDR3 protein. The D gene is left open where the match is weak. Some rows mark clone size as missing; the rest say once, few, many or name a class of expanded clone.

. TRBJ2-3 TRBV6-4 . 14 TGTGCCAGCAGTGACCTCGTGGGGGCAGATACGCAGTATTTT CASSDLVGADTQYF
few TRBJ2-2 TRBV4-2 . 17 TGTGCCAGCAGCCAAGAGTATCGGCTAGCAGGGTCCGGGGAGCTGTTTTTT CASSQEYRLAGSGELFF
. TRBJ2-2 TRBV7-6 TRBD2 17 TGTGCCAGCAGCTTAGAGGGCGGGAGGGCCAGAACCGGGGAGCTGTTTTTT CASSLEGGRARTGELFF
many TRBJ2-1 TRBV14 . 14 TGTGCCAGCAGCCATGGAACACCAATAGAGGAGCAGTTCTTC CASSHGTPIEEQFF
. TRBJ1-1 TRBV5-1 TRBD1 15 TGCGCCAGCAGCACGGGACAGGGGATGGACACTGAAGCTTTCTTT CASSTGQGMDTEAFF
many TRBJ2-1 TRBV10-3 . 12 TGTGCCATCAGTGAGGGGCAGGGAGCGCCGTTCTTC CAISEGQGAPFF
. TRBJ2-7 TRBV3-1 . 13 TGTGCCAGCAGCCAGGCCCAGACCTACGAGCAGTACTTC CASSQAQTYEQYF
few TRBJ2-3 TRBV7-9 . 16 TGTGCCAGCAGTCCCTGGGCAGGCCGGCAAACAGATACGCAGTATTTT CASSPWAGRQTDTQYF
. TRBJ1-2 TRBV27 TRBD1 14 TGTGCCAGCAGTTTACGGGGACAGGGTTATGGCTACACCTTC CASSLRGQGYGYTF
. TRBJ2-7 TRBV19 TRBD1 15 TGTGCCAGTAGTACCCGCCCGGGCAGGGGGTACGAGCAGTACTTC CASSTRPGRGYEQYF
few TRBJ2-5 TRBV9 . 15 TGTGCCAGCAGCGTAGGAGGTAGCGCCCGTGAGACCCAGTACTTC CASSVGGSARETQYF
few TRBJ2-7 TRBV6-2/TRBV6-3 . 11 TGTGCCAGCAGTGGCGGAAGGGGTCAGTACTTC CASSGGRGQYF
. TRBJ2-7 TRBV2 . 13 TGTGCCAGCGGGTCACAGGTCCGATACGAGCAGTACTTC CASGSQVRYEQYF
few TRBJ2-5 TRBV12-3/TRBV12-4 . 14 TGTGCCAGCAGTCCCGGGGGGCCAAAAGAGACCCAGTACTTC CASSPGGPKETQYF
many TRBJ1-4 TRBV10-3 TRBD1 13 TGTGCCACCAGGGGGCGGACTAATGAAAAACTGTTTTTT CATRGRTNEKLFF
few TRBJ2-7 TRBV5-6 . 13 TGTGCCAGCAGCCTCTCGCACCACTACGAGCAGTACTTC CASSLSHHYEQYF
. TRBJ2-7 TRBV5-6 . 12 TGTGCCAGCAGCTTCGGACGGTTCGAGCAGTACTTC CASSFGRFEQYF